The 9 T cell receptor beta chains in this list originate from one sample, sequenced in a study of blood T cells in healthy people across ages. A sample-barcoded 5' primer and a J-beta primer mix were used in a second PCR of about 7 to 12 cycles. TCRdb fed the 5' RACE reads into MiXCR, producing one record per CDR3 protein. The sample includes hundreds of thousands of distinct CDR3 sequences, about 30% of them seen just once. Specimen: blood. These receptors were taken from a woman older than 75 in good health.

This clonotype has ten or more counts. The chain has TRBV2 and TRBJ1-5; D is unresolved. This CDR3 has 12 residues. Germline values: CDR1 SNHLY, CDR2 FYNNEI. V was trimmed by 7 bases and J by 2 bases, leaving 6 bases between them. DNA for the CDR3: TGTGCCAGCACCCTGGGCAATCAGCCCCAGCATTTT. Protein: CASTLGNQPQHF.

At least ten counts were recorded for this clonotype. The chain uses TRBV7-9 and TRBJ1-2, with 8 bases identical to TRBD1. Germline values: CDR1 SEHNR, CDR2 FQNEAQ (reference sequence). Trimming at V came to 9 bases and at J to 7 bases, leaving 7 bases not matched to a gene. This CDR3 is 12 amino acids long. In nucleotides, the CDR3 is TGTGCCAGTGGGGCGGGACAGGTTGGCTACACCTTC. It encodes CASGAGQVGYTF.

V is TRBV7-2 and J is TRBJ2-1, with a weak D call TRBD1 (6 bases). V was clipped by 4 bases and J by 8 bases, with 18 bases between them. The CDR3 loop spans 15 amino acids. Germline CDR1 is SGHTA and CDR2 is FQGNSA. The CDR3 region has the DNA TGTGCCAGCAGCTCGGTCACACGAACAGGGCATGAGCAGTTCTTC. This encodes CASSSVTRTGHEQFF.

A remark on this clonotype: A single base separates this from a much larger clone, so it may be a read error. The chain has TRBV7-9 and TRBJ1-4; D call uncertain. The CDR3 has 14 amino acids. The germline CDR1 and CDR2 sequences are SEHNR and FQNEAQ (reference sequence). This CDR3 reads CAGSPSRNNEKLFF. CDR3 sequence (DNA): TGTGCCGGCAGCCCGTCACGGAACAATGAAAAACTGTTTTTT.

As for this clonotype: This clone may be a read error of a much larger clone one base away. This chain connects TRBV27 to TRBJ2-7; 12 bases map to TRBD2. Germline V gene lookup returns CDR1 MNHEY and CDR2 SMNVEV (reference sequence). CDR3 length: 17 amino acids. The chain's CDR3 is CTSSLRSGTSGRYEQYF. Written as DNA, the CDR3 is TGTACCAGCAGTTTGCGGTCAGGGACTAGCGGGCGCTACGAGCAGTACTTC.

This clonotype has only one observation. The CDR3, as DNA: TGTGCCAGCAGTTCTGCCGGGACAGGGAGCTTGGAGACCCAGTACTTC. Protein sequence: CASSSAGTGSLETQYF. The chain links TRBV28 to TRBJ2-5; 9 nucleotides line up with TRBD1. This CDR3 region has 16 residues. V lost 4 bases, J lost 5 bases, and 11 bases stayed unmatched. Germline CDR1 is MDHEN and CDR2 is SYDVKM.

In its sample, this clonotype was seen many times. The CDR3 reads CASSPGGGGSYNEQFF. CDR3 bases: TGTGCCAGCAGTCCGGGGGGGGGCGGTTCCTACAATGAGCAGTTCTTC. V and J are TRBV12-3 or TRBV12-4 and TRBJ2-1; TRBD2 matches 8 bases. The CDR3 contains 16 residues. V gave up 5 bases and J gave up 1 base; unmatched junction bases: 7.

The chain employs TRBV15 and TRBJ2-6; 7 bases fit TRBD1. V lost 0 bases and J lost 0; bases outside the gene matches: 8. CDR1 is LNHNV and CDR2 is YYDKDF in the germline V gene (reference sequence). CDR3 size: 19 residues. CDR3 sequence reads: CATSRDTSAGGSGANVLTF. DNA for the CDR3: TGTGCCACCAGCAGAGATACGTCGGCAGGGGGCTCTGGGGCCAACGTCCTGACTTTC.

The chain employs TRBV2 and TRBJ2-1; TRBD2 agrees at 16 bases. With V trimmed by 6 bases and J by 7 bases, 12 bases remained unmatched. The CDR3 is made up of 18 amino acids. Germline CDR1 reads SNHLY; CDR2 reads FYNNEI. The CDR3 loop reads CASSPRGTSGGAGNEQFF. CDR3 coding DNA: TGTGCCAGCAGCCCAAGGGGGACTAGCGGGGGGGCCGGAAATGAGCAGTTCTTC. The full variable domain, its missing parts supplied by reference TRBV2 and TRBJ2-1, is EPEVTQTPSHQVTQMGQEVILRCVPISNHLYFYWYRQILGQKVEFLVSFYNNEISEKSEIFDDQFSVERPDGSNFTLKIRSTKLEDSAMYFCASSPRGTSGGAGNEQFFGPGTRLTVL.